The 21 T cell receptor beta chains below all came from one sample that was sequenced in a study of cytomegalovirus exposure and HLA in healthy donors. PCR primers comprised 60 Vbeta and 13 Jbeta primers. Measured with immunoSEQ multiplex PCR; TCRdb has only the in-frame clones, and not every one. The sample consists of 230,000 or so clones, approximately 91% of them appearing once. Sequencing was performed on PBMCs. The source of these receptors is a girl under 10 years old in good health and CMV-seronegative.

The rearrangement links TRBV9 to TRBJ2-6; the match to TRBD1 covers 9 bases. The CDR3 sequence is 18 residues long. V lost 1 base to trimming and J lost 3 bases; unmatched junction nucleotides: 8. Germline CDR1 SGDLS, CDR2 YYNGEE. The chain's CDR3 is CASSVTPTGGGGANVLTF. The CDR3 DNA is TGTGCCAGCAGCGTAACCCCTACAGGGGGCGGTGGGGCCAACGTCCTGACTTTC.

The chain links TRBV5-6 to TRBJ1-1; 10 positions agree with TRBD1. CDR1 and CDR2 (germline): SGHDT, YYEEEE. The CDR3 runs 16 residues. Trimming at V came to 4 bases and at J to 6 bases, leaving 12 bases not matched to a gene. The CDR3 loop is CASSVRVGTGEAEAFF. DNA for the CDR3: TGTGCCAGCAGCGTACGGGTAGGGACAGGGGAGGCTGAAGCTTTCTTT.

The chain has TRBV19 and TRBJ1-5, with TRBD1 as a possible D gene (5 bases). This CDR3 comprises 16 residues. Trimming took off 9 bases at V and 0 bases at J, with 18 bases between the two ends. Per germline, CDR1 LNHDA and CDR2 SQIVND (reference sequence). CDR3 coding DNA: TGTGCCAGCCGAGCCCAGACAGTCTATAGCAATCAGCCCCAGCATTTT. Protein sequence: CASRAQTVYSNQPQHF. The whole variable domain, filled in from reference TRBV19 and TRBJ1-5, reads DGGITQSPKYLFRKEGQNVTLSCEQNLNHDAMYWYRQDPGQGLRLIYYSQIVNDFQKGDIAEGYSVSREKKESFPLTVTSAQKNPTAFYLCASRAQTVYSNQPQHFGDGTRLSIL.

This rearrangement joins TRBV14 to TRBJ2-3; D ambiguous. The CDR3 runs 14 residues. V lost 1 base and J 4 bases, leaving 9 bases between the germline ends. The germline gives CDR1 SGHDN, CDR2 FVKESK. Written as DNA, the CDR3 is TGTGCCAGCAGCCAAGCCGTTCGGGCAGATACGCAGTATTTT. It translates to CASSQAVRADTQYF.

The chain couples TRBV6-7 to TRBJ1-1; tentatively, D is TRBD1 (5 bases). TRBV6-7 is given ORF status, its function remaining uncertain. V lost 5 bases and J 4 bases, leaving 14 bases between the germline ends. This CDR3 spans 14 amino acids. CDR3 DNA sequence: TGTGCCAGCAGTGAACGTGGGGCACTCACTGAAGCTTTCTTT. It encodes CASSERGALTEAFF.

This clone was recorded only once. V usage is TRBV5-1 and J usage is TRBJ2-2; no reliable D call. There are 15 residues in the CDR3. Deletions cut 0 bases from V and 7 bases from J, with 13 bases between. Germline V CDR1 and CDR2: SGHRS, YFSETQ. CDR3 DNA: TGCGCCAGCAGCTTGGTGCAGGTATTGGGCGGGGAGCTGTTTTTT. Protein sequence: CASSLVQVLGGELFF.

This clone was seen only once. The chain links TRBV5-6 to TRBJ2-5, with D possibly TRBD2 on 6 matching bases. Deletions cut 6 bases from V and 5 bases from J, with 11 bases between. CDR1 and CDR2 from the germline V gene are SGHDT and YYEEEE. This CDR3 has 12 amino acids. In DNA form, the CDR3 reads TGTGCCAGCAAACTAGCAGAGGAGACCCAGTACTTC. This codes for CASKLAEETQYF.

The chain is built from TRBV2 and TRBJ2-7; tentatively, D is TRBD1 (5 bases). CDR1 is SNHLY, CDR2 FYNNEI, per germline. The CDR3 spans 15 residues. Trimming pared 1 base from V and 2 bases from J, leaving 12 bases between. CDR3 region: CASSEEVQDPYEQYF. The CDR3 DNA sequence: TGTGCCAGCAGTGAAGAAGTACAGGATCCCTACGAGCAGTACTTC.

This rearrangement joins TRBV30 to TRBJ2-1; TRBD1 matches 7 bases. Germline loops: CDR1 GTSNPN, CDR2 SVGIG (reference sequence). There are 15 residues in the CDR3. The V segment lost 0 bases and the J segment 2 bases; nucleotides outside the gene matches: 4. DNA of the CDR3: TGTGCCTGGAGTGTGGGGGACAGCCCCTACAATGAGCAGTTCTTC. Translating it yields CAWSVGDSPYNEQFF.

J is TRBJ1-2 and V is TRBV7-6; D remains ambiguous. V was shortened by 5 bases and J by 5 bases, with 12 bases between the two germline ends. Looked up from germline, CDR1 is SGHVS and CDR2 is FNYEAQ. The CDR3 is made up of 13 amino acids. As DNA, the CDR3 is TGTGCCAGCAGCCCCGGCGGAGGATATGGCTACACCTTC. Its translation: CASSPGGGYGYTF.

The rearrangement links TRBV30 to TRBJ2-6, with D possibly TRBD1 on 6 matching bases. The CDR3 loop spans 24 amino acids. The V and J ends lost 3 bases and 0 bases respectively, with 36 bases between them. Germline V lookup: CDR1 GTSNPN, CDR2 SVGIG (reference sequence). The DNA of the CDR3 is TGTGCCTGGAGATCAGTCCTGGAAAAAACAGGGAAGAGGACCGATATCTCTGGGGCCAACGTCCTGACTTTC. This codes for CAWRSVLEKTGKRTDISGANVLTF.

The chain links TRBV6-5 to TRBJ1-1; 9 positions agree with TRBD1. The CDR3 has 14 amino acids. After removal of 6 bases from V and 7 bases from J, the junction contained 9 bases not matched to a gene. Germline CDR1 is MNHEY and CDR2 is SVGAGI. The CDR3 is CASSNAGTGFEAFF. Here the CDR3 DNA reads TGTGCCAGCAGCAACGCCGGGACAGGGTTTGAAGCTTTCTTT.

The chain uses TRBV6-5 and TRBJ2-2; D not resolved. In germline, CDR1 is MNHEY, CDR2 SVGAGI. Trimming left V 7 bases short and J 1 base short, with 10 bases between. The CDR3 loop spans 14 amino acids. CDR3 residues: CASNDGWNTGELFF. CDR3 DNA: TGTGCCAGCAATGACGGGTGGAACACCGGGGAGCTGTTTTTT.

CDR3 sequence (DNA): TGTGCCAGCAGTGACAGGGCCATACCTGAAGCTTTCTTT. Amino acid sequence: CASSDRAIPEAFF. V gene TRBV6-1 combines with J gene TRBJ1-1; D possibly corresponds to TRBD1 (5 bases). Trimming removed 3 bases from V and 6 bases from J, with 11 bases in between. Germline CDR1 reads MNHNS; CDR2 reads SASEGT. The CDR3 has 13 amino acids.

The chain combines TRBV19 with TRBJ1-5; D call uncertain. The CDR3 length is 14 residues. Trimming took 5 bases from V and 6 from J, leaving 14 bases between them. The germline gives CDR1 LNHDA, CDR2 SQIVND (reference sequence). CDR3 nucleotides: TGTGCCAGTAGTTCGGGCGAGGGAGGTCAGCCCCAGCATTTT. This codes for CASSSGEGGQPQHF.

The rearrangement uses TRBV6-5 and TRBJ2-7; the D gene is possibly TRBD1 (6 bases). V shed 6 bases and J shed 11 bases, with 20 bases lying between them. The CDR3 is 13 residues long. Germline lookup yields CDR1 MNHEY and CDR2 SVGAGI. The chain's CDR3 is CASRASVPEGEYF. The CDR3 DNA is TGTGCCAGCAGGGCGTCAGTGCCTGAGGGGGAGTACTTC.

The chain employs TRBV2 and TRBJ2-7; 8 bases map to TRBD1. This CDR3 spans 16 amino acids. From germline, CDR1 is SNHLY and CDR2 FYNNEI. J was trimmed by 3 bases and V by 6 bases; bases with no gene match: 13. CDR3 loop: CASSGAGQGQDYEQYF. The CDR3 DNA sequence: TGTGCCAGCAGCGGCGCCGGACAGGGTCAGGACTACGAGCAGTACTTC. Full variable domain (rest looked up from reference TRBV2 and TRBJ2-7): EPEVTQTPSHQVTQMGQEVILRCVPISNHLYFYWYRQILGQKVEFLVSFYNNEISEKSEIFDDQFSVERPDGSNFTLKIRSTKLEDSAMYFCASSGAGQGQDYEQYFGPGTRLTVT.

The chain combines TRBV9 with TRBJ2-1; no clear D. The V and J ends lost 0 bases and 3 bases respectively, with 10 bases between them. CDR3 length: 15 residues. Germline CDR1 reads SGDLS; CDR2 reads YYNGEE. In DNA, the CDR3 is TGTGCCAGCAGCGTAGGGGCAGTAGGCTACAATGAGCAGTTCTTC. It translates to CASSVGAVGYNEQFF.

The rearrangement uses TRBV2 and TRBJ1-1; D possibly corresponds to TRBD1 (6 bases). Per the germline V gene, CDR1 is SNHLY and CDR2 is FYNNEI. This CDR3 has 12 residues. With 4 bases removed from V and 3 bases from J, the gap between germline ends came to 6 bases. The CDR3: CASSGQDTEAFF. CDR3 nucleotides: TGTGCCAGCAGTGGACAGGACACTGAAGCTTTCTTT.

The rearrangement joins TRBV5-1 to TRBJ2-1, with TRBD1 identical over 8 bases. This CDR3 has 15 amino acids. CDR1 SGHRS and CDR2 YFSETQ come from the germline V gene. Trimming removed 3 bases from V and 7 bases from J; junction bases left unmatched: 9. The CDR3 nucleotides read TGCGCCAGCAGCTCAGATAAGACAGGGGCGAATGAGCAGTTCTTC. Its protein is CASSSDKTGANEQFF.

CDR3 DNA sequence: TGTGCCAGCAGCGTAGTAGCGGGGGGGCCCCAAGAGACCCAGTACTTC. It translates to CASSVVAGGPQETQYF. The rearrangement joins TRBV9 to TRBJ2-5, with 11 positions matching TRBD2. This CDR3 region has 16 residues. Germline V gene lookup returns CDR1 SGDLS and CDR2 YYNGEE. Trimming removed 0 bases from V and 1 base from J; junction bases left unmatched: 2. Full variable domain (rest looked up from reference TRBV9 and TRBJ2-5): DSGVTQTPKHLITATGQRVTLRCSPRSGDLSVYWYQQSLDQGLQFLIQYYNGEERAKGNILERFSAQQFPDLHSELNLSSLELGDSALYFCASSVVAGGPQETQYFGPGTRLLVL.